This TCR beta chain stems from a study of blood T cell repertoires in COVID-19. Across the whole study: Samples of COVID-19 (acute and convalescent) were obtained from the United States, Italy and Spain. Sources were T cells, B-cell-depleted T cells, or PBMCs; the material itself was cDNA or gDNA.

This CDR3 spans 14 amino acids. V was cut by 2 bases and J by 5 bases, with 12 bases left in between. Germline V lookup: CDR1 ENHRY, CDR2 SYGVKD. In the original processing: Amplification from reference gene primers served as the basis for estimated nucleated cell counts. Repertoires were generated with immunoSEQ multiplex PCR, while TCRdb's copy carries only in-frame clones and drops some. V and J calls and clone size follow that table, whereas D and trimming were derived from the DNA. The sample lists more than 200,000 clones; roughly 84% were seen once. The TCR was taken from a woman aged 40 to 50 with active or convalescent COVID-19. This chain connects TRBV10-3 to TRBJ2-5; D remains unclear. The sequencing sample was made of peripheral blood. The CDR3 is CAISENGGRETQYF. The CDR3 DNA sequence: TGTGCCATCAGTGAGAACGGTGGCAGGGAGACCCAGTACTTC.